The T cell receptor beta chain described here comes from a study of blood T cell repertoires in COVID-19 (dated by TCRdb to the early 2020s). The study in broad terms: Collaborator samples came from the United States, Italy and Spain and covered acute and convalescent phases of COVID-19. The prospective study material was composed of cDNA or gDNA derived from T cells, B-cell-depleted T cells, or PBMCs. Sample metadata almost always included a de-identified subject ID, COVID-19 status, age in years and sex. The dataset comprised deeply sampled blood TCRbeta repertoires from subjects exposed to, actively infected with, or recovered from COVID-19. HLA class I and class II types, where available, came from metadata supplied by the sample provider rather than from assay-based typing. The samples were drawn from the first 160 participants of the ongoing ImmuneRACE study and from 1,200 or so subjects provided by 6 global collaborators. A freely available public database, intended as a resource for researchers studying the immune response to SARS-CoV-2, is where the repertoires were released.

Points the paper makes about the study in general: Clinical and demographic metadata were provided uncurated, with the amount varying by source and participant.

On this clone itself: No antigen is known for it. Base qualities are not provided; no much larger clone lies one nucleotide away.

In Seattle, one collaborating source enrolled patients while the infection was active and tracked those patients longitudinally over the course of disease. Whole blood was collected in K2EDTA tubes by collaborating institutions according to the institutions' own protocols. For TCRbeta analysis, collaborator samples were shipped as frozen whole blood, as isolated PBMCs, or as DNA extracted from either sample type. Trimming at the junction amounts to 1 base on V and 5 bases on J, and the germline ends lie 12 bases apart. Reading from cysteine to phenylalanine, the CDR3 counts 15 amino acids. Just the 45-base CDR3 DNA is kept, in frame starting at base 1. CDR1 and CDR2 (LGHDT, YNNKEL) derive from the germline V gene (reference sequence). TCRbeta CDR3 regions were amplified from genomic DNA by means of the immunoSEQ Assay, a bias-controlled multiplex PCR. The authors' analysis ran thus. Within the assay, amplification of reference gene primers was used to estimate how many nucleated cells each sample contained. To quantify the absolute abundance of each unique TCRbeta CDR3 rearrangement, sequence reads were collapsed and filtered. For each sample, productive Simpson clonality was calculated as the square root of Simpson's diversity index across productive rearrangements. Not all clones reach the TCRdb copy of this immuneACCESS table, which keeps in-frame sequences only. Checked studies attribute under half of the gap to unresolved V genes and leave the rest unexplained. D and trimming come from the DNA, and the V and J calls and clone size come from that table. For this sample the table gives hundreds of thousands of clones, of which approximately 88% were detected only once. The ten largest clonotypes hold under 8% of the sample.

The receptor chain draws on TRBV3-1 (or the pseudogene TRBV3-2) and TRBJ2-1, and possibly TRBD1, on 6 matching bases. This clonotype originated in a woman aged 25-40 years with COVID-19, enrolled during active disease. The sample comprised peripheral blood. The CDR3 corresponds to CASSQGRTANNEQFF. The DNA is TGTGCCAGCAGCCAAGGGCGGACAGCGAACAATGAGCAGTTCTTC.